Below, 31 T cell receptor beta chains from the same sample are listed, as sequenced in a study of T cell responses to AZD1222 COVID-19 vaccine. The repertoire was sequenced with immunoSEQ multiplex PCR; TCRdb's copy has only in-frame clones and lacks some. The table lists 150,000 or so clones, approximately 90% of them singletons. The specimen was peripheral blood, collected on day 0 of AZD1222 vaccination. The receptors were gathered from an adult in good health.

The CDR3 loop is CASSSVTPKLFF. The DNA for the CDR3 is TGTGCCAGCAGTTCAGTGACACCGAAACTGTTTTTT. V usage is TRBV6-2 or TRBV6-3 and J usage is TRBJ1-4; D is ambiguous. Trimming took off 4 bases at V and 11 bases at J, with 11 bases between the two ends. The CDR3 has 12 amino acids. Germline V CDR1 and CDR2: MNHEY, SVGEGT.

V gene TRBV5-1 combines with J gene TRBJ2-1; TRBD1 matches 8 bases. V lost 4 bases, J lost 3 bases, and 9 bases stayed unmatched. Germline V lookup: CDR1 SGHRS, CDR2 YFSETQ. The CDR3 contains 16 residues. CDR3 DNA: TGCGCCAGCAGCCCCCCGGGGACAGGCATCTACAATGAGCAGTTCTTC. The encoded protein is CASSPPGTGIYNEQFF.

The chain recombines TRBV28 with TRBJ1-1, with 7 bases that match TRBD1. The germline CDR1 and CDR2 sequences are MDHEN and SYDVKM. V lost 6 bases and J lost 1; bases outside the gene matches: 11. The CDR3 loop spans 16 amino acids. The CDR3 reads CASRGEFGTANTEAFF. The CDR3 DNA reads as TGTGCCAGCAGGGGGGAATTCGGGACAGCGAACACTGAAGCTTTCTTT.

This chain joins TRBV1 and TRBJ2-5; the listed D gene, TRBD1, was not tested against the DNA. TRBV1 is shown as a pseudogene. The CDR3 length is 16 residues. CDR3 residues: CTSTPLGQAGLGTQYF. The CDR3 coding sequence is TGCACCAGCACCCCCCTCGGGCAGGCAGGGCTCGGGACCCAGTACTTC.

This sequence joins TRBV7-2 and TRBJ2-1; D unresolved. The ends were cut back, 2 bases at V and 0 bases at J, with 8 bases in the middle. The CDR3 is made up of 15 amino acids. CDR1 is SGHTA and CDR2 is FQGNSA in the germline V gene. CDR3 sequence (DNA): TGTGCCAGCAGCTTAAAATGGGACTCCTACAATGAGCAGTTCTTC. It specifies CASSLKWDSYNEQFF.

The V call is TRBV7-9, the J call TRBJ1-4; 9 bases map to TRBD1. The germline gives CDR1 SEHNR, CDR2 FQNEAQ (reference sequence). This CDR3 is 17 amino acids long. After removal of 5 bases from V and 0 bases from J, the junction contained 7 bases not matched to a gene. CDR3 coding DNA: TGTGCCAGCAGCCTCGGGACAGGGAGAGCAACTAATGAAAAACTGTTTTTT. Residues: CASSLGTGRATNEKLFF.

J is TRBJ1-2 and V is TRBV7-2; D uncertain. The CDR3 contains 15 residues. The V end lost 7 bases, the J end lost 2 bases, and 17 bases lay between the germline ends. The germline V gene has CDR1 SGHTA and CDR2 FQGNSA. This CDR3 reads CASNMHRESNYGYTF. CDR3 sequence (DNA): TGTGCCAGCAACATGCACCGGGAGTCCAACTATGGCTACACCTTC.

The chain has TRBV12-3 or TRBV12-4 and TRBJ2-1; D is possibly TRBD2 (6 bases). V shed 3 bases and J shed 10 bases, with 7 bases lying between them. The CDR3 is 11 residues long. CDR3 in amino acids: CASSLAGEQFF. CDR3 nucleotides: TGTGCCAGCAGTTTGGCGGGGGAGCAGTTCTTC.

This chain connects TRBV7-2 to TRBJ1-1; 8 bases fit TRBD1. Germline lookup yields CDR1 SGHTA and CDR2 FQGNSA. The V segment lost 3 bases and the J segment 5 bases; nucleotides outside the gene matches: 2. This CDR3 comprises 13 residues. The CDR3 here is CASSLDRVTEAFF. The CDR3 bases are TGTGCCAGCAGCTTGGACAGGGTAACTGAAGCTTTCTTT. Supplemented by reference TRBV7-2 and TRBJ1-1, the full variable domain reads GAGVSQSPSNKVTEKGKDVELRCDPISGHTALYWYRQSLGQGLEFLIYFQGNSAPDKSGLPSDRFSAERTGGSVSTLTIQRTQQEDSAVYLCASSLDRVTEAFFGQGTRLTVV.

V gene TRBV28 combines with J gene TRBJ1-2; 10 bases map to TRBD1. With 3 bases clipped from V and 8 bases from J, the junction kept 9 bases outside the gene matches. This CDR3 spans 15 amino acids. Per the germline V gene, CDR1 is MDHEN and CDR2 is SYDVKM. The CDR3 sequence is CASSFRDRGIGGYTF. CDR3 sequence (DNA): TGTGCCAGCAGTTTCAGGGACAGGGGAATAGGGGGCTACACCTTC.

V and J are TRBV7-3 and TRBJ2-3; 7 bases match TRBD2. CDR3 size: 13 residues. The J segment lost 5 bases and the V segment lost 10 bases, leaving 9 bases of the junction unmatched. Per germline, CDR1 SGHTA and CDR2 FQGTGA. Here the CDR3 reads CATAGAGKDTQYF. CDR3 DNA: TGTGCCACCGCCGGAGCGGGGAAAGATACGCAGTATTTT.

The chain couples TRBV6-1 to TRBJ1-1; D not resolved. The V gene lost 2 bases and the J gene lost 4 bases, with 14 bases spanning the gap. CDR3 size: 15 residues. Looked up from germline, CDR1 is MNHNS and CDR2 is SASEGT. This CDR3 reads CASSEPGVGRTEAFF. In nucleotides, the CDR3 is TGTGCCAGCAGTGAACCCGGGGTCGGGCGCACTGAAGCTTTCTTT.

The chain carries TRBV2 and TRBJ1-5; tentative D call: TRBD1 (6 bases). Trimming removed 5 bases at V and 7 bases at J, with 9 bases between. CDR1 is SNHLY, CDR2 FYNNEI, per germline. The CDR3 length is 12 residues. The CDR3 nucleotides are TGTGCCAGCAGTACAGGGAGGCAGCCCCAGCATTTT. Translated, it gives CASSTGRQPQHF.

This rearrangement joins TRBV6-2 or TRBV6-3 to TRBJ2-7; no clear D gene. Trimming pared 6 bases from V and 0 bases from J, leaving 9 bases between. The CDR3 has 13 residues. CDR1 is MNHEY and CDR2 is SVGEGT in the germline V gene. This CDR3 reads CASSWQPSYEQYF. Written as DNA, the CDR3 is TGTGCCAGCAGCTGGCAACCCTCCTACGAGCAGTACTTC.

V gene TRBV5-1 combines with J gene TRBJ1-3; 7 nucleotides line up with TRBD1. Germline V gene data show CDR1 as SGHRS and CDR2 as YFSETQ. CDR3 length: 18 residues. J gave up 0 bases and V 4 bases, and 13 bases lay outside the gene matches. The CDR3 sequence: CASSPWTGTGSSGNTIYF. CDR3 DNA sequence: TGCGCCAGCAGCCCGTGGACAGGCACAGGAAGCTCTGGAAACACCATATATTTT.

The V call is TRBV6-5, the J call TRBJ2-1, with D tentatively TRBD2 (5 bases). V shed 6 bases and J shed 2 bases, with 14 bases lying between them. CDR1 is MNHEY and CDR2 is SVGAGI in the germline V gene. The CDR3 covers 15 residues. The CDR3, as DNA: TGTGCCAGCAGCCTAGCCCCCCCAGCCTACAATGAGCAGTTCTTC. As protein: CASSLAPPAYNEQFF.

The chain links TRBV13 to TRBJ1-6; D is possibly TRBD1 (6 bases). V dropped 5 bases and J dropped 8 bases, with 10 bases sitting between them. The CDR3 is made up of 13 amino acids. Germline lookup yields CDR1 PRHDT and CDR2 FYEKMQ (reference sequence). CDR3: CASSNTGHSPLHF. The CDR3 DNA reads as TGTGCCAGCAGCAATACAGGGCATTCACCCCTCCACTTT.

The chain uses TRBV19 and TRBJ1-3, with TRBD1 matching over 8 bases. Trimming cost V 7 bases and J 4 bases; bases outside gene matches: 6. Germline V CDR1 and CDR2: LNHDA, SQIVND (reference sequence). The CDR3 runs to 14 residues. As DNA, the CDR3 is TGTGCCAGTACCCAGACAGGGGAAGGAAACACCATATATTTT. It translates to CASTQTGEGNTIYF.

In this sample, this clone turned up once. V gene TRBV9 combines with J gene TRBJ1-1, with TRBD1 matching over 9 bases. The CDR3 length is 15 residues. V shed 0 bases, J shed 4 bases, and the junction held 4 bases outside the gene matches. Germline V gene lookup returns CDR1 SGDLS and CDR2 YYNGEE. CDR3 protein: CASSVGEGQGTEAFF. CDR3 in DNA: TGTGCCAGCAGCGTAGGGGAGGGACAGGGCACTGAAGCTTTCTTT.

The V gene is TRBV2, the J gene TRBJ2-2; D ambiguous. CDR3 size: 14 residues. The V gene's germline CDR1 is SNHLY and CDR2 FYNNEI. Trimming pared 2 bases from V and 1 base from J, leaving 5 bases between. CDR3 DNA sequence: TGTGCCAGCAGTGAACTCAAGAACACCGGGGAGCTGTTTTTT. This sequence encodes CASSELKNTGELFF.

This sequence joins TRBV19 and TRBJ1-5; no clear D. This CDR3 has 16 residues. The V and J ends lost 0 bases and 2 bases respectively, with 11 bases between them. CDR1 is LNHDA and CDR2 is SQIVND in the germline V gene (reference sequence). The CDR3 region has the DNA TGTGCCAGTAGTATAGATGGGCATCCTGGCAATCAGCCCCAGCATTTT. Amino acids: CASSIDGHPGNQPQHF.

This rearrangement joins TRBV9 to TRBJ2-1; tentative D call: TRBD2 (6 bases). Germline V gene sequence: CDR1 SGDLS, CDR2 YYNGEE. The length of the CDR3 is 18 residues. V lost 3 bases to trimming and J lost 3 bases, with 22 bases between them. CDR3 bases: TGTGCCAGCAGCGAGGATCCCACTAGCCCCCGAAGCTACAATGAGCAGTTCTTC. Translating it yields CASSEDPTSPRSYNEQFF.

The CDR3 DNA sequence: TGTGCCAGTAGTATTTCGCTACCCAACACCGGGGAGCTGTTTTTT. Translated: CASSISLPNTGELFF. The V call is TRBV19, the J call TRBJ2-2; D is unresolved. V was shortened by 3 bases and J by 2 bases, with 10 bases between the two germline ends. Germline V CDR1 and CDR2: LNHDA, SQIVND (reference sequence). The CDR3 has 15 amino acids.

This sequence joins TRBV9 and TRBJ2-2, with 8 bases aligning to TRBD1. The CDR3 totals 17 residues. V lost 0 bases, J lost 4 bases, and 8 bases stayed unmatched. Germline lookup yields CDR1 SGDLS and CDR2 YYNGEE. CDR3 amino acids: CASSVAVQGAATGELFF. CDR3 nucleotide sequence: TGTGCCAGCAGCGTAGCTGTGCAGGGGGCTGCCACCGGGGAGCTGTTTTTT.

CDR3 sequence: CASSMPGQGSYEQYF. The CDR3 DNA reads as TGTGCCAGCAGTATGCCTGGACAGGGATCCTACGAGCAGTACTTC. The J gene is TRBJ2-7, the V gene TRBV25-1, with TRBD1 matching 8 bases. Losses at the gene ends were 5 bases for V and 1 base for J; bases not matched to a gene: 7. The germline V gene encodes CDR1 MGHDK and CDR2 SYGVNS. The CDR3 spans 15 residues.

The CDR3 protein is CASSMRSLGQGAPSEAFF. CDR3 bases: TGTGCCAGTAGTATGAGGTCCTTAGGACAGGGGGCGCCTAGTGAAGCTTTCTTT. The chain couples TRBV19 to TRBJ1-1, with 11 nucleotides matching TRBD1. The germline CDR1 and CDR2 sequences are LNHDA and SQIVND (reference sequence). V lost 3 bases to trimming and J lost 7 bases; unmatched junction nucleotides: 16. The CDR3 spans 18 residues.

CDR3 region: CASSLTGTGNTIYF. CDR3 sequence (DNA): TGCGCCAGCAGCTTGACAGGGACTGGAAACACCATATATTTT. The rearrangement uses TRBV5-1 and TRBJ1-3; D might be TRBD1 (6 bases). Germline V gene lookup returns CDR1 SGHRS and CDR2 YFSETQ. This CDR3 has 14 residues. The V end lost 1 base, the J end lost 2 bases, and 7 bases lay between the germline ends.

This clone appeared once. This sequence joins TRBV28 and TRBJ1-5, with D unresolved. The CDR3 contains 12 residues. The ends were cut back, 7 bases at V and 2 bases at J, with 6 bases in the middle. Germline CDR1 reads MDHEN; CDR2 reads SYDVKM. The CDR3 reads CASKVGNQPQHF. The CDR3 DNA is TGTGCCAGCAAAGTGGGCAATCAGCCCCAGCATTTT.

The CDR3 DNA follows: TGCAGTGTCTATAATTCACCCCTCCACTTT. Amino acid sequence: CSVYNSPLHF. The chain couples TRBV20-1 to TRBJ1-6; D not resolved. The V end was cut by 7 bases, the J end by 3 bases, with 1 base between. The length of the CDR3 is 10 residues. Germline V gene lookup returns CDR1 DFQATT and CDR2 SNEGSKA (reference sequence).

This clone was picked up many times. The chain combines TRBV7-8 with TRBJ1-1, with D hard to call. Trimming cost V 2 bases and J 3 bases, with 10 bases left between them. The CDR3 spans 14 residues. The germline V gene has CDR1 SGHVS and CDR2 FQNEAQ. CDR3 loop: CASSLLGKDTEAFF. In nucleotides, the CDR3 is TGTGCCAGCAGCTTATTGGGGAAGGACACTGAAGCTTTCTTT. Together with reference TRBV7-8 and TRBJ1-1, the CDR3 gives the full variable domain: GAGVSQSPRYKVAKRGQDVALRCDPISGHVSLFWYQQALGQGPEFLTYFQNEAQLDKSGLPSDRFFAERPEGSVSTLKIQRTQQEDSAVYLCASSLLGKDTEAFFGQGTRLTVV.

The chain has TRBV4-3 and TRBJ2-3, with 9 bases identical to TRBD1. The CDR3 runs 14 residues. Germline lookup yields CDR1 LGHNA and CDR2 YSLEER. V lost 4 bases, J lost 4 bases, and 3 bases stayed unmatched. The CDR3 DNA follows: TGCGCCAGCAGCCGGACAGGGGTGGCAGATACGCAGTATTTT. Translation gives CASSRTGVADTQYF.